A selection of T cell receptor beta chains follows, all from one sample in a study of blood T cells in healthy people across ages. TCRdb reprocessed the 5' RACE reads with MiXCR, giving one entry per CDR3 protein. The table has approximately 730,000 distinct CDR3 sequences, less than 70% seen once; the top ten hold roughly two fifths. The specimen sequenced was blood. The source of these receptors is a man older than 75 in good health. Both conserved end residues are part of each CDR3. The D gene is left open where the match is weak. Size values are once, few and many counts, or a class for expanded clones, and some rows have none.

D gene	V gene	J gene	clone size	CDR3 DNA	CDR3 protein
TRBD2	TRBV9	TRBJ2-1	NA	TGTGCCAGCAGCCCGAGAGGGGGGACTAGCGGGAGTATGAATGAGCAGTTCTTC	CASSPRGGTSGSMNEQFF
NA	TRBV4-2	TRBJ2-1	NA	TGTGCCAGCAGCCAAGATCTCCCACCCCTCTACGAGCAGTTCTTC	CASSQDLPPLYEQFF
NA	TRBV12-3/TRBV12-4	TRBJ2-5	NA	TGTGCCAGCCAGAACCCTCCTCAGACCCAGTACTTC	CASQNPPQTQYF
NA	TRBV9	TRBJ2-2	NA	TGTGCCAGCAGCGTAATCCCGACCGGGGAGCTGTTTTTT	CASSVIPTGELFF
NA	TRBV11-2	TRBJ2-7	few	TGTGCCAGCAGCTTAGGGAGAGAGCGCGGCTACGAGCAGTACTTC	CASSLGRERGYEQYF
TRBD1	TRBV3-1	TRBJ2-7	NA	TGTGCCAGCAGCCGTCAGGGGGTCGCCTACGAGCAGTACTTC	CASSRQGVAYEQYF
NA	TRBV2	TRBJ2-1	NA	TGTGCCAGCAGCCCGGATCGTGAGCAGTTCTTC	CASSPDREQFF
NA	TRBV15	TRBJ1-1	NA	TGTGCCACCAGCACCACCGGCCGGAACACTGAAGCTTTCTTT	CATSTTGRNTEAFF
NA	TRBV13	TRBJ2-3	few	TGTGCCAGCAGCTCCTCTGCAGATACGCAGTATTTT	CASSSSADTQYF
NA	TRBV21-1	TRBJ2-1	NA	TGTGCCAGCAGCGAAGAATTGGGGACTAGCGGCTCCTACAATGAGCAGTTCTTC	CASSEELGTSGSYNEQFF
NA	TRBV3-1	TRBJ2-7	few	TGTGCCAGCGGCGTACAGAACTACGAGCAGTACTTC	CASGVQNYEQYF
NA	TRBV28	TRBJ2-3	NA	TGTGCCAGCAGCGGTAGCGGAAACTCATATAGCACAGATACGCAGTATTTT	CASSGSGNSYSTDTQYF
NA	TRBV6-1	TRBJ2-3	NA	TGTGCCAGCGGTCAAGCCACCGGCATGCCAGGAACAGATACGCAGTATTTT	CASGQATGMPGTDTQYF
NA	TRBV3-1	TRBJ2-6	NA	TGTGCCAGCAGCCGGCAACGGGGGTCGGGGGCCAACGTCCTGACTTTC	CASSRQRGSGANVLTF
TRBD1	TRBV5-5	TRBJ1-5	many	TGTGCCAGCAGCTTGGCCGGGACAGGGCATCAGCCCCAGCATTTT	CASSLAGTGHQPQHF
TRBD1	TRBV10-2	TRBJ2-7	NA	TGCGCCAGCAGTGACGTCAGAGGGACAGGGGCCGAGCAGTACTTC	CASSDVRGTGAEQYF
TRBD2	TRBV9	TRBJ2-7	NA	TGTGCCAGCTCCGACGGGGGAGGGCCCCCCTACGAGCAGTACTTC	CASSDGGGPPYEQYF
NA	TRBV5-1	TRBJ2-1	NA	TGCGCCAGCAGCTTGGCGGTTTCTGGGACCTACAATGAGCAGTTCTTC	CASSLAVSGTYNEQFF
TRBD2	TRBV27	TRBJ2-1	NA	TGTGCCAGCAGTTTACGCGGGAGTACGTACAATGAGCAGTTCTTC	CASSLRGSTYNEQFF
TRBD1	TRBV20-1	TRBJ2-1	NA	TGCAGTGCGCCGCCGGGACAGCTTAACAATGAGCAGTTCTTC	CSAPPGQLNNEQFF
NA	TRBV7-9	TRBJ2-7	NA	TGTGCCAGCAGCTTATCCATCCCCGAGCAGTACTTC	CASSLSIPEQYF
NA	TRBV14	TRBJ2-7	NA	TGTGCCGGCGAGGATCTCTACGAGCAGTACTTC	CAGEDLYEQYF
TRBD2	TRBV18	TRBJ2-3	NA	TGTGCCAGCTCACCAACCGGGACTAGCAGGAGTGGCGGATACGCGTATTTT	CASSPTGTSRSGGYAYF
NA	TRBV7-9	TRBJ1-5	NA	TGTGCCAGCAGCTTAAGTACGGGGACGAATCAGCCCCAGCATTTT	CASSLSTGTNQPQHF
NA	TRBV7-9	TRBJ2-7	NA	TGTGCCAGCAGCTCACGGGACCTGAGCTCCTACGAGCAGTACTTC	CASSSRDLSSYEQYF
NA	TRBV29-1	TRBJ2-7	NA	TGCAGCGGTACAAACCGGGACCTCTACGAGCAGTACTTC	CSGTNRDLYEQYF
NA	TRBV10-3	TRBJ2-5	NA	TGTGCCATCAGTGAGTCGACATGGCAGGAGTACTTC	CAISESTWQEYF
NA	TRBV19	TRBJ1-2	NA	TGTGCCACCAGGCCGGACAACAACTTATTCAACTATGGCTACACCTTC	CATRPDNNLFNYGYTF
NA	TRBV9	TRBJ2-7	NA	TGTGCCAGCAGCGTAGAGGGGGAGGGCCGCTACGAGCAGTACTTC	CASSVEGEGRYEQYF
TRBD2	TRBV27	TRBJ2-4	few	TGTGCCAGCAGTGCCGGACTAGCGGGAGCGCCGTACTTC	CASSAGLAGAPYF
NA	TRBV5-1	TRBJ1-2	few	TGCGCCAGCAGCCACCGGGACAAAGCTAACTATGGCTACACCTTC	CASSHRDKANYGYTF
NA	TRBV14	TRBJ1-2	NA	TGTGCCAGCAGCCAAGGGCAGCCGGGGAACTATGGCTACACCTTC	CASSQGQPGNYGYTF
NA	TRBV2	TRBJ1-2	few	TGTGCCAGCAGTGACACCCTAACTCACGGTGGCTACACCTTC	CASSDTLTHGGYTF
TRBD1	TRBV6-8	TRBJ1-2	NA	TGTGCCAGCAGCACAGGGGCTTTCCTCTATGGCTACACCTTC	CASSTGAFLYGYTF
NA	TRBV11-2	TRBJ2-1	NA	TGTGCCAGCAGCTTCCAGGGGAGTTACAATGAGCAGTTCTTC	CASSFQGSYNEQFF
TRBD1	TRBV20-1	TRBJ2-6	NA	TGCAGTGCTATCAAACGGACAGGGGGCGACTCTGGGGCCAACGTCCTGACTTTC	CSAIKRTGGDSGANVLTF
TRBD1	TRBV6-5	TRBJ1-5	NA	TGTGCCAGCAGTCACAGGGGGCTAAATCAGCCCCAGCATTTT	CASSHRGLNQPQHF
TRBD2	TRBV9	TRBJ2-5	few	TGTGCCAGCAGCGTAGGAGGACTAGCGGGAGAAAGGACCCAGTACTTC	CASSVGGLAGERTQYF
TRBD1	TRBV7-9	TRBJ2-7	NA	TGTGCCAGCAGGCGAACCGGGACAGGGGGCTCCTACGAGCAGTACTTC	CASRRTGTGGSYEQYF
NA	TRBV29-1	TRBJ1-1	NA	TGCAGCGTTGTGGAGGGAGGCACTGAAGCTTTCTTT	CSVVEGGTEAFF
TRBD1	TRBV7-7	TRBJ2-5	NA	TGTGCTAGCAGCTTATTAGGGACAGGGGGTCAAGAGACCCAGTACTTC	CASSLLGTGGQETQYF
TRBD1	TRBV27	TRBJ2-1	few	TGTGCCAGCAGTTTATGGGGACAGGGAGGTAATGAGCAGTTCTTC	CASSLWGQGGNEQFF
NA	TRBV7-2	TRBJ2-5	once	TGTGCCAGCAGCCCGACGGCAGGGGGGAGGGAGACCCAGTACTTC	CASSPTAGGRETQYF
NA	TRBV7-2	TRBJ2-1	NA	TGTGCCAGCAGCTTCGGGGCAGGGGGGAATGAGCAGTTCTTC	CASSFGAGGNEQFF
NA	TRBV4-2	TRBJ2-7	few	TGTGCCAGCAGCCAAGTGGAAGCGTACGAGCAGTACTTC	CASSQVEAYEQYF
TRBD2	TRBV6-5	TRBJ2-3	few	TGTGCCAGCAGTCCCGGGACTAGCGGCTACACAGATACGCAGTATTTT	CASSPGTSGYTDTQYF
TRBD1	TRBV27	TRBJ1-1	NA	TGTGCCAGCGGACAGGGAGGGGGCACTGAAGCTTTCTTT	CASGQGGGTEAFF
NA	TRBV20-1	TRBJ1-1	NA	TGCAGTGCTAGAGTGCACTCAATGAACACTGAAGCTTTCTTT	CSARVHSMNTEAFF
NA	TRBV11-2	TRBJ2-1	NA	TGTGCCAGCAGCTTAGAATGGGGTGGGGCGCGAAGCTCCTACAATGAGCAGTTCTTC	CASSLEWGGARSSYNEQFF
NA	TRBV29-1	TRBJ1-4	few	TGCAGCGTTGACCGCAGGGGACGCGGGGAAAAACTGTTTTTT	CSVDRRGRGEKLFF
NA	TRBV24-1	TRBJ2-3	NA	TGTGCCACCAGTGCCAGGGGGGTCGATACGCAGTATTTT	CATSARGVDTQYF
NA	TRBV9	TRBJ2-1	few	TGTGCCAGCAGCGTAGACTTCTGGTCAAAAGAGACCCAGTTCTTC	CASSVDFWSKETQFF
NA	TRBV20-1	TRBJ2-1	NA	TGCAGTGCTCGAAGAGGCTACAATGAGCAGTTCTTC	CSARRGYNEQFF